The 20 T cell receptor beta chains presented below share a single source sample, sequenced in a study of cytomegalovirus exposure and HLA in healthy donors. A multiplex PCR was run with 60 Vbeta primers and 13 Jbeta primers. The data were produced by immunoSEQ multiplex PCR, yet TCRdb's version contains in-frame clones alone and is incomplete. The data hold about 130,000 clones, with roughly 70% observed a single time. Sequencing was done on a sample of PBMCs. Receptor source: a man aged 18-30 years in good health and CMV-seropositive.

This clone has just a few counts. The chain joins TRBV7-2 to TRBJ2-1, with 8 bases identical to TRBD2. The CDR3 has 15 amino acids. Germline loops: CDR1 SGHTA, CDR2 FQGNSA. Unmatched junction bases numbered 8, after V lost 6 bases and J lost 4 bases. CDR3: CASSLSGSGYNEQFF. As DNA, the CDR3 is TGTGCCAGCAGTCTAAGCGGGAGTGGGTACAATGAGCAGTTCTTC.

The chain links TRBV11-3 to TRBJ2-5; 12 nucleotides match TRBD2. Per the germline V gene, CDR1 is SGHNT and CDR2 is YENEEA. The CDR3 extends over 17 amino acids. V lost 2 bases to trimming and J lost 1 base; unmatched junction nucleotides: 5. CDR3 nucleotides: TGTGCCAGCAGCTTATCGGGGACTAGCGGGTTCCAAGAGACCCAGTACTTC. Residues: CASSLSGTSGFQETQYF.

This chain connects TRBV6-4 to TRBJ1-2; D uncertain. The CDR3 sequence is 13 residues long. V gave up 6 bases and J gave up 2 bases, with 10 bases separating them. The germline gives CDR1 MRHNA, CDR2 SNTAGT. The CDR3 DNA follows: TGTGCCAGCAGCGTGGCGGTAAACTATGGCTACACCTTC. This sequence encodes CASSVAVNYGYTF.

The CDR3 region has the DNA TGTGCCAGCAACGGGGGGGTACAAGAGACCCAGTACTTC. This translates into CASNGGVQETQYF. The V gene is TRBV28, the J gene TRBJ2-5; 8 nucleotides line up with TRBD2. Trimming at V came to 7 bases and at J to 2 bases, leaving 3 bases not matched to a gene. The CDR3 runs 13 residues. Germline loops: CDR1 MDHEN, CDR2 SYDVKM.

The rearrangement links TRBV7-2 to TRBJ1-5, with D tentatively TRBD1 (6 bases). Germline CDR1 is SGHTA and CDR2 is FQGNSA. V shed 5 bases and J shed 5 bases, with 10 bases lying between them. The CDR3 consists of 13 residues. The CDR3 reads CASSPRTDQPQHF. DNA for the CDR3: TGTGCCAGCAGCCCCCGGACAGATCAGCCCCAGCATTTT.

The chain uses TRBV2 and TRBJ2-5, with no clear D. V shed 6 bases and J shed 2 bases, with 10 bases lying between them. The CDR3 has 13 amino acids. CDR1 and CDR2 from the germline V gene are SNHLY and FYNNEI. CDR3 loop: CASSRHIQETQYF. In DNA form, the CDR3 reads TGTGCCAGCAGCAGACACATTCAAGAGACCCAGTACTTC.

CDR3 sequence (DNA): TGTGCCAGCAGCCCCTTGAGGGTGGGGACCCAGTACTTC. Its translation is CASSPLRVGTQYF. The genes are TRBV7-9 and TRBJ2-5; possible D gene TRBD2, 5 bases. Looked up from germline, CDR1 is SEHNR and CDR2 is FQNEAQ (reference sequence). The CDR3 runs to 13 residues. Trimming took off 5 bases at V and 7 bases at J, with 14 bases between the two ends.

The chain has TRBV7-3 and TRBJ2-1; 9 positions agree with TRBD2. V gave up 4 bases and J gave up 5 bases; unmatched junction bases: 9. This CDR3 has 16 residues. Germline V CDR1 and CDR2: SGHTA, FQGTGA. The DNA for the CDR3 is TGTGCCAGCAGCTCCCATAGCGGGAGCGTCGACAATGAGCAGTTCTTC. This gives the protein CASSSHSGSVDNEQFF.

This clone was seen only once. This rearrangement joins TRBV18 to TRBJ1-5; 7 bases match TRBD1. The CDR3 loop spans 13 amino acids. Germline CDR1 and CDR2: KGHSH and LQKENI. Trimming cost V 6 bases and J 5 bases; bases outside gene matches: 4. The DNA of the CDR3 is TGTGCCAGCTCGAAGGGGGCCGATCAGCCCCAGCATTTT. It codes for CASSKGADQPQHF.

V gene TRBV19 combines with J gene TRBJ2-7; perhaps TRBD1 as D (5 bases). CDR1 and CDR2 from the germline V gene are LNHDA and SQIVND (reference sequence). CDR3 length: 11 residues. Deletions cut 5 bases from V and 7 bases from J, with 9 bases between. The CDR3, as DNA: TGTGCCAGTAGTGGGGCTGGAGAGCAGTACTTC. Translation: CASSGAGEQYF.

The V gene is TRBV29-1, the J gene TRBJ2-2; D gene uncertain. Trimming removed 4 bases from V and 5 bases from J, with 11 bases in between. This CDR3 has 13 residues. Germline V lookup: CDR1 SQVTM, CDR2 ANQGSEA. In nucleotides, the CDR3 is TGCAGCGTTGCCCTTCTCGGGACCGGGGAGCTGTTTTTT. Its protein product is CSVALLGTGELFF.

The chain has TRBV6-6 and TRBJ2-2, with D possibly TRBD1 on 5 matching bases. Trimming left V 7 bases short and J 6 bases short, with 21 bases between. Germline V gene sequence: CDR1 MNHNY, CDR2 SVGAGI (reference sequence). This CDR3 has 16 amino acids. The CDR3 here is CASTPRAKGAAGELFF. CDR3 nucleotides: TGTGCCAGCACCCCCCGGGCCAAAGGGGCCGCCGGGGAGCTGTTTTTT.

This sequence joins TRBV6-1 and TRBJ1-1, with 7 positions matching TRBD1. Germline trimming cut 7 bases from V and 1 base from J; bases unmatched to any gene: 3. Per germline, CDR1 MNHNS and CDR2 SASEGT. CDR3 length: 13 residues. The CDR3 coding sequence is TGTGCCAGCACAGACAGGGCGAACACTGAAGCTTTCTTT. This translates into CASTDRANTEAFF.

The chain carries TRBV6-6 and TRBJ2-7; weak D call: TRBD1 (6 bases). The CDR3 contains 12 residues. CDR1 is MNHNY and CDR2 is SVGAGI in the germline V gene (reference sequence). Trimming cost V 8 bases and J 0 bases, with 8 bases left between them. This CDR3 reads CASGGYSYEQYF. DNA of the CDR3: TGTGCCAGCGGGGGCTACTCCTACGAGCAGTACTTC.

This chain joins TRBV19 and TRBJ2-2; the match to TRBD2 covers 7 bases. Looked up from germline, CDR1 is LNHDA and CDR2 is SQIVND (reference sequence). The CDR3 consists of 14 residues. With 7 bases clipped from V and 5 bases from J, the junction kept 7 bases outside the gene matches. As DNA, the CDR3 is TGTGCCAGTAAGACTAGCTACCTAACCGGGGAGCTGTTTTTT. The encoded protein is CASKTSYLTGELFF.

This clone was seen a few times. Mismatch with germline at one junction end may stem from a read error. Distinct nucleotide sequences in the sample also encode this CDR3. The rearrangement uses TRBV6-1 and TRBJ1-2; possible D gene TRBD1, 5 bases. CDR1 MNHNS and CDR2 SASEGT come from the germline V gene. The CDR3 consists of 12 residues. CDR3 loop: CASSLGGYGYTF. The CDR3 DNA reads TGCGCCAGCAGCCTGGGGGGCTATGGCTACACCTTC.

The V gene is TRBV19, the J gene TRBJ2-7; possibly TRBD2 for D (5 bases). The CDR3 spans 14 residues. Germline V gene data show CDR1 as LNHDA and CDR2 as SQIVND (reference sequence). Trimming took off 5 bases at V and 4 bases at J, with 15 bases between the two ends. The CDR3 sequence is CASSPTHERYEQYF. The CDR3, as DNA: TGTGCCAGTAGTCCGACTCACGAGCGGTACGAGCAGTACTTC.

V gene TRBV7-9 combines with J gene TRBJ2-2; 12 nucleotides match TRBD1. The CDR3 has 16 residues. The V and J ends lost 4 bases and 6 bases, in that order; junction bases with no gene match: 6. Germline V CDR1 and CDR2: SEHNR, FQNEAQ (reference sequence). The CDR3 sequence: CASSWDRGLRAGELFF. CDR3 in DNA: TGTGCCAGCAGCTGGGACAGGGGGCTAAGGGCCGGGGAGCTGTTTTTT.

This clone was detected only a few times. The J gene is TRBJ1-1, the V gene TRBV6-5; unclear D gene. Trimming left V 2 bases short and J 5 bases short, with 3 bases between. CDR1 is MNHEY, CDR2 SVGAGI, per germline. The CDR3 sequence is 11 residues long. In DNA form, the CDR3 reads TGTGCCAGCAGTTACCTGACTGAAGCTTTCTTT. Protein: CASSYLTEAFF.

This CDR3 reads CASSGNRGEPQHF. The DNA of the CDR3 is TGTGCCAGCAGTGGTAACAGGGGTGAGCCCCAGCATTTT. This chain connects TRBV6-1 to TRBJ1-5; TRBD1 aligns across 7 bases. The J segment lost 8 bases and the V segment lost 4 bases, leaving 5 bases of the junction unmatched. Germline loops: CDR1 MNHNS, CDR2 SASEGT. This CDR3 has 13 amino acids.